The present TCR beta chain was sequenced within a study of T-cell reconstitution after alpha-beta-depleted transplantation in children. Molecular barcoding with unique molecular identifiers was used for the TCRbeta library. TCRdb re-analysed the PCR reads in MiXCR, keeping a single row per CDR3 protein. Of about 290,000 distinct CDR3 sequences in the sample, over 9.5% were seen once. The sample holds a few counts of this clonotype. CDR3 length: 14 amino acids. Germline V gene sequence: CDR1 SEHNR, CDR2 FQNEAQ (reference sequence). The germline V and J ends were trimmed by 3 bases and 4 bases, with 13 bases remaining between them.

Material: PBMCs, obtained before TCRalphabeta/CD19-depleted stem cell transplant. J is TRBJ2-7 and V is TRBV7-9; no clear D. The sequence was collected from a boy under two years old with acute myeloid leukemia, due to receive a stem cell transplant. The CDR3 DNA follows: TGTGCCAGCAGCTTCGGAACGGTTGGTTACGAGCAGTACTTC. Protein: CASSFGTVGYEQYF.